This entry lists 2 T cell receptor beta chains sequenced from one sample in a study of blood T cell repertoires in COVID-19. Produced via immunoSEQ multiplex PCR; TCRdb's table is partial and in-frame only. The sample has some 270,000 clones; 65% to 90% are singletons. What was sequenced was PBMCs or T cells enriched from blood (not recorded which). The receptors come from a woman in her forties or fifties with acute COVID-19.

This chain connects TRBV27 to TRBJ1-2; D not resolved. Germline V gene lookup returns CDR1 MNHEY and CDR2 SMNVEV (reference sequence). There are 16 residues in the CDR3. Trimming stripped 5 bases from V and 4 bases from J, with 20 bases between. CDR3: CASSAQWASKIYGYTF. CDR3 sequence (DNA): TGTGCCAGCAGTGCACAATGGGCAAGTAAGATCTATGGCTACACCTTC.

The chain uses TRBV2 and TRBJ2-5; 10 bases agree with TRBD1. The V segment lost 9 bases and the J segment 4 bases; nucleotides outside the gene matches: 2. Germline lookup yields CDR1 SNHLY and CDR2 FYNNEI. The CDR3 consists of 12 residues. The CDR3 nucleotides read TGTGCCAGTTGGACAGGGGGAGAGACCCAGTACTTC. Residues: CASWTGGETQYF.